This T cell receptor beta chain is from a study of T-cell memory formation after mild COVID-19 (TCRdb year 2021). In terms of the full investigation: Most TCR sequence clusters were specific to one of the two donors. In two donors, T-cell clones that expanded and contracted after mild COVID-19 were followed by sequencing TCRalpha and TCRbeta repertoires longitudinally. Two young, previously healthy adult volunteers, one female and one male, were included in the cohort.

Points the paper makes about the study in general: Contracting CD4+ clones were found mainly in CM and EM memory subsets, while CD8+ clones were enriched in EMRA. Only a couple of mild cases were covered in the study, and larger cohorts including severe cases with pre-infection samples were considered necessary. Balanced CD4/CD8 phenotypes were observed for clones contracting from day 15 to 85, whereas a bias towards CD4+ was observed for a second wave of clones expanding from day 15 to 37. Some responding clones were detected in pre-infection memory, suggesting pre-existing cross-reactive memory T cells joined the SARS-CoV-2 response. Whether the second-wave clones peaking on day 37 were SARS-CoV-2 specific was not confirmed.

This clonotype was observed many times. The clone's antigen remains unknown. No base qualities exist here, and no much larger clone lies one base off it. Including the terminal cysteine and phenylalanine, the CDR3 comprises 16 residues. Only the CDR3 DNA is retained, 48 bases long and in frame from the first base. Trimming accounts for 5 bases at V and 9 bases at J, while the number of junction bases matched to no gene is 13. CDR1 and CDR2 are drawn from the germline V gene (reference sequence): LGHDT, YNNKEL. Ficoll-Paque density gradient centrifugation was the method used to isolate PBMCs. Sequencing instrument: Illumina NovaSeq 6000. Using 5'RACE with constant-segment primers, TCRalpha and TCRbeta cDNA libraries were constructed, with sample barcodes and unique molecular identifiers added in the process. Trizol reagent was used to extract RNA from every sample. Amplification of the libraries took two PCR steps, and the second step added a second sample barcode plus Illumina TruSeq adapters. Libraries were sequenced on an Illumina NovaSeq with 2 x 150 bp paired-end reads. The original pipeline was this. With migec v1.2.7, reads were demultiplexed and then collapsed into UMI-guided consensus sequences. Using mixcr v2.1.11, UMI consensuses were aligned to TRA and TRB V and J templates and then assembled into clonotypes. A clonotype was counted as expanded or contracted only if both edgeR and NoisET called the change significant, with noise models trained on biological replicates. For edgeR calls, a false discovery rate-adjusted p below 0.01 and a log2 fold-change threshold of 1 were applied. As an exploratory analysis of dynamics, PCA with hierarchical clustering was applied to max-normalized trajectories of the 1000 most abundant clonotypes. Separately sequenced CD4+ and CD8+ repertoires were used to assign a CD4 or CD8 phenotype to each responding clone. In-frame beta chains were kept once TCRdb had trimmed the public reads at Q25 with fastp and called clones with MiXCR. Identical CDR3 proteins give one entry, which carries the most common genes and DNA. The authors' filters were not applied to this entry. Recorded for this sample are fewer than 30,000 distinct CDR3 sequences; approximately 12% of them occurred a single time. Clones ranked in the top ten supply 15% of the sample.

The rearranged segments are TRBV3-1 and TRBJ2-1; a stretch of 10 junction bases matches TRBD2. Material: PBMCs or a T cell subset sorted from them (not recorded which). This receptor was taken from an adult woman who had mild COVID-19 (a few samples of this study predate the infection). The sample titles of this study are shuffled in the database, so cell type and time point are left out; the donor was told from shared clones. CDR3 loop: CASSYSMASGSTEQFF. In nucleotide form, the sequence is TGTGCCAGCAGCTACAGTATGGCTAGCGGGAGTACTGAGCAGTTCTTC.